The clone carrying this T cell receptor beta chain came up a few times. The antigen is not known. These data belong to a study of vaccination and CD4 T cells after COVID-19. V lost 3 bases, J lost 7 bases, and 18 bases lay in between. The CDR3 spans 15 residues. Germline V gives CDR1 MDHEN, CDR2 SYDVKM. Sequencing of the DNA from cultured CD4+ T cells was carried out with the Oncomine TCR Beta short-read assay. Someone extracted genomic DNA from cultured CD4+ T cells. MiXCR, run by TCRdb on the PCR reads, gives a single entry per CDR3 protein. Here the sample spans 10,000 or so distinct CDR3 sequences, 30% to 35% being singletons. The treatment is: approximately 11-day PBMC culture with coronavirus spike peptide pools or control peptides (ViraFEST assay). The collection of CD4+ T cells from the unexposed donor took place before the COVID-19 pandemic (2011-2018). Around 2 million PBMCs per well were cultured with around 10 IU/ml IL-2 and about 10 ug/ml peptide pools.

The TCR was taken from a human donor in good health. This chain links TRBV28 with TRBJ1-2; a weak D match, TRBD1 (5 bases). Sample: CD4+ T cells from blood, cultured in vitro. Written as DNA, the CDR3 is TGTGCCAGCAGTTTGAGCAGGTTGGGACGCGGTGGCTACACCTTC. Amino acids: CASSLSRLGRGGYTF.